This T cell receptor (beta chain) was captured in a study of CD4+ T cells in melanoma. Study-wide results and limits: In melanoma, neoantigen-specific CD4+ T cells reportedly differed in differentiation state.

Germline assignment: CDR1 SEHNR and CDR2 FQNEAQ (reference sequence). V was shortened by 2 bases and J by 8 bases, with 13 bases between the two germline ends. There are 15 residues in the CDR3. This table comes from immunoSEQ multiplex PCR, and its TCRdb copy is limited to in-frame clones, with some not included. The profile shows 52,000 or so clones, about 72% of them singletons. Turning to this clone: Its specificity is not known.

This chain links TRBV7-9 with TRBJ1-6; a weak D match, TRBD1 (5 bases). What was sequenced was tumor tissue. This clonotype was obtained from a human donor with melanoma. The CDR3 DNA reads TGTGCCAGCAGCTTACTCCAGGGCTACGATTCACCCCTCCACTTT. Translated, it gives CASSLLQGYDSPLHF.